The text below deals with one T cell receptor (beta chain). This specimen belongs to a study of blood T cell repertoires in COVID-19. Authors' analysis steps: Estimation of nucleated cell counts was performed using reference gene primer amplification. TCRdb's copy holds only in-frame clones and misses some; the assay was immunoSEQ multiplex PCR. V and J calls and clone size are as listed in that table; D and trimming were resolved from the DNA. The sample has over 400,000 clones, around 85% seen once. Participants came from roughly 24 US areas, aged about 18 to 90 years. Cohort assignment relied on participant-reported clinical history. Before being deemed recovered, Cohort 3 donors had two negative PCRs, clearance, or symptom resolution. This CDR3 has 14 residues. The V gene's germline CDR1 is MNHEY and CDR2 SVGAGI. V lost 2 bases, J lost 7 bases, and 7 bases stayed unmatched.

The source of this sequence is a woman aged 55-69 years who had recovered from COVID-19. The sequencing sample was made of PBMCs or T cells enriched from blood (not recorded which). The chain is built from TRBV6-5 and TRBJ1-1, with 7 bases that match TRBD1. The CDR3 sequence: CASSYTDRWNEAFF. The CDR3 region has the DNA TGTGCCAGCAGTTACACGGACAGGTGGAATGAAGCTTTCTTT.